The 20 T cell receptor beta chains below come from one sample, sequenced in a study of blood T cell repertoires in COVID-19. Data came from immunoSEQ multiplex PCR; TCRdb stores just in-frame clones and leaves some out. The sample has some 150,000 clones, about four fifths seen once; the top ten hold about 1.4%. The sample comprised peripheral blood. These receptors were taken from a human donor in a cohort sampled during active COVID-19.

In DNA, the CDR3 is TGTGCCATCAGCACTAACAGGGGCAAGCCCTACGAGCAGTACTTC. This gives the protein CAISTNRGKPYEQYF. The chain uses TRBV10-3 and TRBJ2-7, with TRBD1 identical over 7 bases. Losses at the gene ends were 6 bases for V and 2 bases for J; bases not matched to a gene: 10. Germline CDR1 reads ENHRY; CDR2 reads SYGVKD. This CDR3 region has 15 residues.

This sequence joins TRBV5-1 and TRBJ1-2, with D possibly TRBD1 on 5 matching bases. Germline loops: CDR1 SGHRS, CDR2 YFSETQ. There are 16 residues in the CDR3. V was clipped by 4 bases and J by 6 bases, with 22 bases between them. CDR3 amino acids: CASSPLNVMGGNGYTF. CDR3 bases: TGCGCCAGCAGCCCTCTGAACGTAATGGGGGGTAATGGCTACACCTTC.

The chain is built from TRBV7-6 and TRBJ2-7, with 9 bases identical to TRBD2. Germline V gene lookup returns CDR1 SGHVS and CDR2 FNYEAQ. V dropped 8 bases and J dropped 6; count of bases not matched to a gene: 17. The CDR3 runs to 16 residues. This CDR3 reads CASAPLPQREAGEQYF. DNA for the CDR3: TGTGCCAGCGCTCCCCTCCCTCAGCGGGAGGCTGGCGAGCAGTACTTC.

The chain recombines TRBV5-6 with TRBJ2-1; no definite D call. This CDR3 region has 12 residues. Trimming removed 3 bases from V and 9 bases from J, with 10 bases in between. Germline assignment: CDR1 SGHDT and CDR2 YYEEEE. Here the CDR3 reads CASSSRVSEQFF. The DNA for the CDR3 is TGTGCCAGCAGCTCCCGTGTTAGTGAGCAGTTCTTC.

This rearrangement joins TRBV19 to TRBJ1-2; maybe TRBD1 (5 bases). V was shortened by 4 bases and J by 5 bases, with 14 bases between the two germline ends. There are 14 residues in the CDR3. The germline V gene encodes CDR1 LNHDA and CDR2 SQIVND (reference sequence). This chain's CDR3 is CASSTTRGAYGYTF. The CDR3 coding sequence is TGTGCCAGTAGTACTACAAGGGGCGCGTATGGCTACACCTTC.

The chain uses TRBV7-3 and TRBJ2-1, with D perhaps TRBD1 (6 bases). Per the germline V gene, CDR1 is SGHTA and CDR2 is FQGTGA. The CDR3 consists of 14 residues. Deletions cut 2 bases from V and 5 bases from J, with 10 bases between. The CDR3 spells CASSLGGRDNEQFF. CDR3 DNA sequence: TGTGCCAGCAGCTTAGGGGGCCGCGACAATGAGCAGTTCTTC.

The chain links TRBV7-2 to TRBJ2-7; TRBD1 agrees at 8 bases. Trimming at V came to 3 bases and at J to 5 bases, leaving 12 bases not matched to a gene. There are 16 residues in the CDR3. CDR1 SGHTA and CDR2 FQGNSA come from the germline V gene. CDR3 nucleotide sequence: TGTGCCAGCAGCTTTGGGGAGGACAGGGTGAGGAACGAGCAGTACTTC. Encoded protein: CASSFGEDRVRNEQYF.

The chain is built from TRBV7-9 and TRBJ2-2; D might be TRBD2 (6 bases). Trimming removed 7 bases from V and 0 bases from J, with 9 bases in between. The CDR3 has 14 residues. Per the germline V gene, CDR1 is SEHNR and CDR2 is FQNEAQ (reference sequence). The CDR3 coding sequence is TGTGCCAGCAAGGCGGGAACGAACACCGGGGAGCTGTTTTTT. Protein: CASKAGTNTGELFF.

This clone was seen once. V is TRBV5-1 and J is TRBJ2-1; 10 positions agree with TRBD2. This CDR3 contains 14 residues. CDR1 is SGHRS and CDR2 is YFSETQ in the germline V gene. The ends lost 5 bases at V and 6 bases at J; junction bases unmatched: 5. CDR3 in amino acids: CASSRAGGTNEQFF. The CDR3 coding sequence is TGCGCCAGCAGTAGAGCGGGAGGGACCAATGAGCAGTTCTTC.

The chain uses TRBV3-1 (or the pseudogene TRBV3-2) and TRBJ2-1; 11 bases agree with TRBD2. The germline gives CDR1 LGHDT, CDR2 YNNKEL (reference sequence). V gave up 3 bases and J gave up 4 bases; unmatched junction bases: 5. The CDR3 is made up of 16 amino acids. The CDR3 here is CASSQASGRTYNEQFF. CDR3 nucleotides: TGTGCCAGCAGCCAGGCTAGCGGGAGGACTTACAATGAGCAGTTCTTC.

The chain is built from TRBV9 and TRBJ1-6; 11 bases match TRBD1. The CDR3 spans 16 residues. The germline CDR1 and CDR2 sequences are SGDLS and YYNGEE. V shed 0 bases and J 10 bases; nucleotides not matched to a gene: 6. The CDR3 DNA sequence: TGTGCCAGCAGCGTAGGTTTTGGACAGGGGGCATCACCCCTCCACTTT. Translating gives CASSVGFGQGASPLHF. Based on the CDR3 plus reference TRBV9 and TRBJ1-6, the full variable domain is DSGVTQTPKHLITATGQRVTLRCSPRSGDLSVYWYQQSLDQGLQFLIQYYNGEERAKGNILERFSAQQFPDLHSELNLSSLELGDSALYFCASSVGFGQGASPLHFGNGTRLTVT.

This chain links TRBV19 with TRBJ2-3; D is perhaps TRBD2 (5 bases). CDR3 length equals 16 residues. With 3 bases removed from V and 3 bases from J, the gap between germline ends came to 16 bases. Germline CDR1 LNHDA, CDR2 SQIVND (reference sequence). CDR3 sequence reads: CASSIGKGGYTDTQYF. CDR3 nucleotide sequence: TGTGCCAGTAGTATCGGAAAGGGCGGGTATACAGATACGCAGTATTTT. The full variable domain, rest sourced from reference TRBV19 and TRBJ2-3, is DGGITQSPKYLFRKEGQNVTLSCEQNLNHDAMYWYRQDPGQGLRLIYYSQIVNDFQKGDIAEGYSVSREKKESFPLTVTSAQKNPTAFYLCASSIGKGGYTDTQYFGPGTRLTVL.

The CDR3 DNA sequence: TGCGCCAGCAGCTACTCAGACAGGGCGGCTGGAAACACCATATATTTT. Amino acids: CASSYSDRAAGNTIYF. This chain links TRBV5-1 with TRBJ1-3; 7 bases fit TRBD1. The J segment lost 2 bases and the V segment lost 3 bases, leaving 8 bases of the junction unmatched. Germline V CDR1 and CDR2: SGHRS, YFSETQ. This CDR3 region has 16 residues.

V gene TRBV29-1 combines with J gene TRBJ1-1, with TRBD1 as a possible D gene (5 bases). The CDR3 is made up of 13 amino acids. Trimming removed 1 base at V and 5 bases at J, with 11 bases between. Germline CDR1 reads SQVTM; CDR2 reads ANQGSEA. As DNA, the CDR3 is TGCAGCGTTGAAGCAGCAGGGCAGACTGAAGCTTTCTTT. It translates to CSVEAAGQTEAFF.

CDR3 bases: TGTGCCAGCAGTCCGAGGCCGGGACAGGGGGCCCACACCATATATTTT. Translation gives CASSPRPGQGAHTIYF. The chain uses TRBV7-8 and TRBJ1-3; 12 bases agree with TRBD1. Germline loops: CDR1 SGHVS, CDR2 FQNEAQ. V gave up 6 bases and J gave up 8 bases; unmatched junction bases: 11. The CDR3 runs 16 residues.

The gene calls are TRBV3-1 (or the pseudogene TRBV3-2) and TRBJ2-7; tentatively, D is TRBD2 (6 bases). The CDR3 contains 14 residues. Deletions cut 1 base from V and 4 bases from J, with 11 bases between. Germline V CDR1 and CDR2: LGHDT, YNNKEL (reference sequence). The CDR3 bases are TGTGCCAGCAGCCAAGGGCGGCGGGGATACGAGCAGTACTTC. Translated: CASSQGRRGYEQYF.

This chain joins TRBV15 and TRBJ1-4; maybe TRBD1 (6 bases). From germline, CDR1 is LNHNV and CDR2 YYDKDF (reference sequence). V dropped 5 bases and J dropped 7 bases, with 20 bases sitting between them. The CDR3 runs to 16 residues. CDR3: CATSPRRTGFGEKLFF. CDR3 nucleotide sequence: TGTGCCACCAGCCCCCGCAGAACAGGGTTTGGTGAAAAACTGTTTTTT.

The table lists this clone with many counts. The CDR3 region is CASSRTSGHTGELFF. CDR3 bases: TGCGCCAGCAGCCGGACTAGCGGCCACACCGGGGAGCTGTTTTTT. This chain uses TRBV5-1 with TRBJ2-2; 10 bases are shared with TRBD2. The junction had 3 bases not matched to a gene; V was cut back by 4 bases and J by 3 bases. This CDR3 contains 15 residues. Germline CDR1 is SGHRS and CDR2 is YFSETQ.

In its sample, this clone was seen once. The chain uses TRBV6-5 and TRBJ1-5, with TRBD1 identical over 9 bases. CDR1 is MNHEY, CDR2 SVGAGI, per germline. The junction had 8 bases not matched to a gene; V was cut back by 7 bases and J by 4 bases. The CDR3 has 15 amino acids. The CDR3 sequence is CASTKDRGPNQPQHF. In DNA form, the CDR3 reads TGTGCCAGCACTAAGGACAGGGGCCCGAATCAGCCCCAGCATTTT.

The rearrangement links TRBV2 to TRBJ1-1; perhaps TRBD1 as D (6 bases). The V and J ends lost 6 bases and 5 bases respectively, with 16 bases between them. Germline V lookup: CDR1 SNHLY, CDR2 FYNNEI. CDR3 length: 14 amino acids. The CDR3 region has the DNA TGTGCCAGCAGCGTCAGGGGCCCGAGGACTGAAGCTTTCTTT. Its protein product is CASSVRGPRTEAFF.